A single sample gave rise to the 22 T cell receptor beta chains below, sequenced in a study of blood T cells in healthy people across ages (dated by TCRdb to about 2015). Libraries were prepared through 5' RACE. The run used an Illumina HiSeq 2500. A second PCR of roughly 6 to 11 cycles was run with a J-beta primer mix and a sample-barcoded 5' primer. TCRdb took the public reads, trimmed them with fastp at Q25, ran MiXCR for clone calling and kept in-frame beta chains. All rows with the same CDR3 protein become a single entry with the most common DNA and genes. In this sample the table shows more than 700,000 distinct CDR3 sequences, about 48% of which occur a single time. The ten largest clones take up approximately 40% of the sample. Specimen: blood. The receptor source for this set is an older man in good health.

The gene calls are TRBV5-1 and TRBJ1-5; unclear D gene. The germline CDR1 and CDR2 sequences are SGHRS and YFSETQ. The CDR3 is 14 amino acids. V dropped 4 bases and J dropped 4 bases, with 12 bases sitting between them. CDR3 loop: CASSTNGENQPQHF. The CDR3 DNA reads TGCGCCAGCAGCACGAACGGGGAGAATCAGCCCCAGCATTTT.

As for this clonotype: An end of the junction does not agree with germline; a read error may underlie this. The rearrangement links TRBV12-3 or TRBV12-4 to TRBJ2-7; a possible D gene is TRBD1 (6 bases). CDR3 length: 15 amino acids. The CDR3 DNA reads as TGTGCCAGCAGCCCGAGCAGGGGTGGGACCTACGGGCAGTACTTC. Translating gives CASSPSRGGTYGQYF.

The chain joins TRBV7-3 to TRBJ2-3; possible D gene TRBD2, 5 bases. CDR3 length equals 15 residues. CDR1 is SGHTA, CDR2 FQGTGA, per germline. The V end was cut by 1 base, the J end by 0 bases, with 8 bases between. The CDR3 bases are TGTGCCAGCAGCTTAAGAGGGCTAAGCACAGATACGCAGTATTTT. It is translated as CASSLRGLSTDTQYF.

This rearrangement joins TRBV11-1 to TRBJ2-1; a weak D match, TRBD2 (6 bases). V lost 3 bases and J lost 7, with 13 bases in between. The length of the CDR3 is 14 residues. Germline values: CDR1 SGHAT, CDR2 FQDESV (reference sequence). Written as DNA, the CDR3 is TGTGCCAGCAGCTTCGGGGGAGTAGTGAATGAGCAGTTCTTC. This translates into CASSFGGVVNEQFF.

The chain has TRBV11-1 and TRBJ2-6, with D unclear. The CDR3 contains 15 residues. The germline V gene has CDR1 SGHAT and CDR2 FQDESV (reference sequence). Trimming stripped 5 bases from V and 0 bases from J, with 8 bases between. The CDR3 DNA reads TGTGCCAGCAGCAACTCAGACTCTGGGGCCAACGTCCTGACTTTC. Translating it yields CASSNSDSGANVLTF.

This clonotype came up once. The V gene is TRBV29-1, the J gene TRBJ1-2, with 9 bases that match TRBD1. The CDR3 sequence is 13 residues long. Trimming took 6 bases from V and 7 from J; bases not matched to a gene: 9. Per the germline V gene, CDR1 is SQVTM and CDR2 is ANQGSEA. Written as DNA, the CDR3 is TGCAGCGTATGGACAGGGGATAGATCTGGCTACACCTTC. Its protein product is CSVWTGDRSGYTF. Combining the CDR3 with reference TRBV29-1 and TRBJ1-2 gives the whole variable domain SAVISQKPSRDICQRGTSLTIQCQVDSQVTMMFWYRQQPGQSLTLIATANQGSEATYESGFVIDKFPISRPNLTFSTLTVSNMSPEDSSIYLCSVWTGDRSGYTFGSGTRLTVV.

The chain combines TRBV28 with TRBJ2-4; 11 bases fit TRBD2. The CDR3 is 16 residues long. Germline assignment: CDR1 MDHEN and CDR2 SYDVKM. Germline trimming cut 4 bases from V and 14 bases from J; bases unmatched to any gene: 16. CDR3 region: CASSSLRVGLAVAKYF. CDR3 DNA sequence: TGTGCCAGCAGTTCATTACGGGTGGGACTAGCGGTAGCTAAGTACTTC.

This chain joins TRBV15 and TRBJ2-7; D may be TRBD1 (5 bases). Germline assignment: CDR1 LNHNV and CDR2 YYDKDF (reference sequence). The CDR3 has 14 amino acids. V gave up 0 bases and J gave up 3 bases, with 9 bases separating them. Here the CDR3 reads CATSRDHQGYEQYF. The DNA of the CDR3 is TGTGCCACCAGCAGAGATCACCAGGGCTACGAGCAGTACTTC.

The V gene is TRBV20-1, the J gene TRBJ1-1; D remains ambiguous. From germline, CDR1 is DFQATT and CDR2 SNEGSKA (reference sequence). The length of the CDR3 is 13 residues. The germline V and J ends were trimmed by 6 bases and 3 bases, with 14 bases remaining between them. The CDR3 loop is CSAAARADTEAFF. CDR3 coding DNA: TGCAGTGCGGCCGCGAGGGCGGACACTGAAGCTTTCTTT.

This clonotype was seen a few times. The chain employs TRBV20-1 and TRBJ2-7; possible D gene TRBD2, 6 bases. Germline-derived CDR1 and CDR2 are DFQATT and SNEGSKA (reference sequence). The CDR3 runs 14 residues. Trimming shortened V by 3 bases and J by 0 bases, and 12 bases separated the two germline ends. CDR3 bases: TGCAGTGCTAGCCTTGTCGGGAGCTCCTACGAGCAGTACTTC. Translated, it gives CSASLVGSSYEQYF.

Concerning this clonotype itself: A single base separates this from a much larger clone, so it may be a read error. The chain employs TRBV5-1 and TRBJ2-1, with 8 bases identical to TRBD2. Germline trimming cut 0 bases from V and 6 bases from J; bases unmatched to any gene: 8. This CDR3 is 16 amino acids long. Germline CDR1 reads SGHRS; CDR2 reads YFSETQ. Here the CDR3 reads CASSLGAGAACNEQFF. The CDR3 coding sequence is TGCGCCAGCAGCTTGGGAGCGGGAGCTGCCTGCAATGAGCAGTTCTTC.

This chain links TRBV24-1 with TRBJ2-1, with TRBD2 matching 14 bases. Germline V gene lookup returns CDR1 KGHDR and CDR2 SFDVKD. The V gene end was trimmed by 3 bases and the J gene end by 8 bases; junction bases not matched to a gene: 8. The CDR3 has 17 residues. Written as DNA, the CDR3 is TGTGCCACCAGTGATCCCGGACTAGCGGGAGGCTTGGATGAGCAGTTCTTC. Protein: CATSDPGLAGGLDEQFF.

The chain links TRBV15 to TRBJ2-2, with D possibly matching TRBD1 (5 bases). There are 14 residues in the CDR3. Per germline, CDR1 LNHNV and CDR2 YYDKDF (reference sequence). V lost 1 base, J lost 6 bases, and 9 bases lay in between. The CDR3 DNA is TGTGCCACCAGCAGAGCAGGGATGGCCGGGGAGCTGTTTTTT. It translates to CATSRAGMAGELFF.

This clonotype occurred a few times. The chain joins TRBV7-2 to TRBJ2-7, with TRBD2 matching 13 bases. V shed 2 bases and J 1 base; nucleotides not matched to a gene: 5. Germline V gene sequence: CDR1 SGHTA, CDR2 FQGNSA. The CDR3 has 17 residues. CDR3: CASSLPRTSGSSYEQYF. In DNA form, the CDR3 reads TGTGCCAGCAGCTTACCCCGGACTAGCGGGAGTTCCTACGAGCAGTACTTC.

To note about this clonotype: A clone one base away is much larger, so this may be a read error. This chain uses TRBV3-1 with TRBJ2-1; 12 bases align to TRBD2. CDR3 length equals 16 residues. Germline assignment: CDR1 LGHDT and CDR2 YNNKEL (reference sequence). Trimming cost V 4 bases and J 8 bases; bases outside gene matches: 9. The CDR3 nucleotides read TGTGCCAGCAGCCGGCTGACTAGCGGGAGATTCGATGAGCAGTTCTTC. The encoded protein is CASSRLTSGRFDEQFF.

The chain combines TRBV20-1 with TRBJ2-1; 10 nucleotides match TRBD2. Looked up from germline, CDR1 is DFQATT and CDR2 is SNEGSKA (reference sequence). After removal of 1 base from V and 10 bases from J, the junction contained 16 bases not matched to a gene. CDR3 length: 17 residues. CDR3 in amino acids: CSARASTSGVGPSEQFF. The CDR3 coding sequence is TGCAGTGCTAGAGCTTCAACTAGCGGGGTGGGGCCAAGCGAGCAGTTCTTC.

V and J are TRBV3-1 and TRBJ1-6; D gene ambiguous. V lost 0 bases and J 0 bases, leaving 12 bases between the germline ends. This CDR3 comprises 18 residues. Germline-derived CDR1 and CDR2 are LGHDT and YNNKEL (reference sequence). Written as DNA, the CDR3 is TGTGCCAGCAGCCAAGAATCGGCGGCGGGCTCCTATAATTCACCCCTCCACTTT. Translation: CASSQESAAGSYNSPLHF.

This clonotype was seen once. The CDR3 protein is CASSLAAQGSSYNEQFF. The CDR3 DNA follows: TGTGCCAGCAGCTTAGCCGCCCAGGGGAGCTCCTACAATGAGCAGTTCTTC. The chain joins TRBV11-2 to TRBJ2-1, with a weak D call TRBD1 (6 bases). V was shortened by 1 base and J by 0 bases, with 13 bases between the two germline ends. Germline V gene data show CDR1 as SGHAT and CDR2 as FQNNGV. The CDR3 is 17 residues long.

The chain couples TRBV10-3 to TRBJ2-3; the match to TRBD1 covers 7 bases. The V gene end was trimmed by 4 bases and the J gene end by 3 bases; junction bases not matched to a gene: 4. CDR1 and CDR2 (germline): ENHRY, SYGVKD. The CDR3 runs to 14 residues. This CDR3 is CAISVTGETDTQYF. The CDR3 DNA reads as TGTGCCATCAGTGTAACAGGGGAAACAGATACGCAGTATTTT.

The CDR3 bases are TGCAGCGTTCAGCGGGAGGGGGCCGGGGAGCTGTTTTTT. It specifies CSVQREGAGELFF. The chain recombines TRBV29-1 with TRBJ2-2, with 10 bases that match TRBD2. V dropped 5 bases and J dropped 6; count of bases not matched to a gene: 3. Germline loops: CDR1 SQVTM, CDR2 ANQGSEA. The CDR3 consists of 13 residues.

The gene calls are TRBV20-1 and TRBJ2-7, with D perhaps matching TRBD1 or TRBD2 (6 bases each). The CDR3 is 15 residues long. Trimming took off 0 bases at V and 3 bases at J, with 15 bases between the two ends. Germline loops: CDR1 DFQATT, CDR2 SNEGSKA (reference sequence). CDR3 sequence reads: CSARDYGRGLYEQYF. The CDR3 bases are TGCAGTGCTAGAGATTATGGCCGGGGGCTCTACGAGCAGTACTTC.

The rearrangement links TRBV29-1 to TRBJ2-7, with unresolved D. The germline V gene has CDR1 SQVTM and CDR2 ANQGSEA. The CDR3 consists of 15 residues. Trimming took 5 bases from V and 5 from J, leaving 22 bases between them. As DNA, the CDR3 is TGCAGCGTTTCACCTTCTTCCAAACCGAACGACGAGCAGTACTTC. Protein: CSVSPSSKPNDEQYF.